The next 4 T cell receptor beta chains were all read from a single sample in a study of blood T cell repertoires in COVID-19. TCRdb's table, derived via immunoSEQ multiplex PCR, lists solely in-frame clones and lacks some. This sample has about 120,000 clones; about 79% occur once, and the top ten carry around 37%. Sequenced input: peripheral blood. These receptors were collected from a man in his forties with active or convalescent COVID-19.

The V and J genes are TRBV7-9 and TRBJ2-5, with TRBD2 identical over 9 bases. V shed 5 bases, J shed 5 bases, and the junction held 12 bases outside the gene matches. This CDR3 comprises 16 residues. Germline V gene data show CDR1 as SEHNR and CDR2 as FQNEAQ (reference sequence). CDR3 nucleotide sequence: TGTGCCAGCAGCCTTCCGGGATCCGCGGGGGGGGAGACCCAGTACTTC. Protein: CASSLPGSAGGETQYF.

The chain couples TRBV14 to TRBJ2-1, with 9 bases that match TRBD1. V gave up 0 bases and J gave up 4 bases; unmatched junction bases: 10. Germline V gene data show CDR1 as SGHDN and CDR2 as FVKESK. The CDR3 contains 18 residues. The CDR3: CASSQDRGQGTDYNEQFF. CDR3 nucleotide sequence: TGTGCCAGCAGCCAAGATAGGGGACAGGGAACTGATTACAATGAGCAGTTCTTC.

This clone was seen once. This chain uses TRBV6-5 with TRBJ1-3, with 8 bases fitting TRBD1. Germline V lookup: CDR1 MNHEY, CDR2 SVGAGI. CDR3 length: 15 residues. Trimming took 7 bases from V and 3 from J; bases not matched to a gene: 8. Here the CDR3 reads CASNIDRGGGNTIYF. The CDR3 nucleotides are TGTGCCAGCAATATCGACAGGGGAGGTGGAAACACCATATATTTT.

The V call is TRBV6-5, the J call TRBJ1-1; TRBD1 agrees at 12 bases. V trimming: 0 bases; J trimming: 5 bases; junction bases outside the gene matches: 4. Germline V gene sequence: CDR1 MNHEY, CDR2 SVGAGI. The CDR3 consists of 16 residues. For the CDR3, the DNA is TGTGCCAGCAGTTACTCGGGACAGGGGGCAGGAACTGAAGCTTTCTTT. Translated: CASSYSGQGAGTEAFF.